Listed below are T cell receptor beta chains from one sample, sequenced in a study of CD8 T cells in ankylosing spondylitis. TCRdb ran MiXCR on the 5' RACE reads and lists one entry per CDR3 protein. The sample comprises hundreds of thousands of distinct CDR3 sequences, 20% of which are singletons, and about 8.2% rests with the top ten. Sequencing input: blood, either unsorted or a sorted T cell fraction (not recorded which). The receptors come from a male donor with ankylosing spondylitis or in good health (not recorded which). Each CDR3 is given with its conserved first and last residue. The D gene is left open where the match is weak. Clone size is shown for a subset of rows, as once, few, many or a class of expanded clone.

j_gene: TRBJ2-1
d_gene: TRBD1
v_gene: TRBV5-1
abundance: few
CDR3aa: CASRISSGGSFPNEQFF
CDR3nt: TGCGCCAGCAGAATCTCGTCAGGGGGCTCGTTTCCCAATGAGCAGTTCTTC

j_gene: TRBJ1-3
d_gene: -
v_gene: TRBV3-1
abundance: few
CDR3aa: CASSPLTGPSGNTIYF
CDR3nt: TGTGCCAGCAGTCCTCTGACAGGACCCTCTGGAAACACCATATATTTT

j_gene: TRBJ2-5
d_gene: TRBD2
v_gene: TRBV5-1
abundance: -
CDR3aa: CASSSRSGRAFRSETQYF
CDR3nt: TGCGCCAGCAGCTCCAGGAGCGGGAGGGCCTTTAGGTCGGAGACCCAGTACTTC

j_gene: TRBJ2-3
d_gene: TRBD2
v_gene: TRBV6-4
abundance: -
CDR3aa: CASSRDYRSGDTQYF
CDR3nt: TGTGCCAGCAGCCGGGACTACAGATCCGGAGATACGCAGTATTTT

j_gene: TRBJ1-2
d_gene: -
v_gene: TRBV12-3/TRBV12-4
abundance: few
CDR3aa: CASSLRLGSYGYTF
CDR3nt: TGTGCCAGCAGTTTGCGGTTAGGTTCCTATGGCTACACCTTC

j_gene: TRBJ2-5
d_gene: -
v_gene: TRBV13
abundance: -
CDR3aa: CASRTSQVGKTQYF
CDR3nt: TGTGCCAGCAGGACATCTCAGGTCGGGAAGACCCAGTACTTC

j_gene: TRBJ1-6
d_gene: -
v_gene: TRBV5-1
abundance: -
CDR3aa: CASSLDRVHNSPLHF
CDR3nt: TGCGCCAGCAGCTTGGACAGGGTACATAATTCACCCCTCCACTTT

j_gene: TRBJ1-4
d_gene: -
v_gene: TRBV12-3/TRBV12-4
abundance: many
CDR3aa: CASRLLDEKLFF
CDR3nt: TGTGCCAGCAGACTCCTAGATGAAAAACTGTTTTTT

j_gene: TRBJ1-2
d_gene: TRBD1
v_gene: TRBV29-1
abundance: -
CDR3aa: CSVGTGYGYTF
CDR3nt: TGCAGCGTCGGGACAGGCTATGGCTACACCTTC

j_gene: TRBJ1-1
d_gene: TRBD1
v_gene: TRBV20-1
abundance: few
CDR3aa: CSAGTGFWANTEAFF
CDR3nt: TGCAGTGCTGGGACAGGGTTTTGGGCGAACACTGAAGCTTTCTTT

j_gene: TRBJ1-5
d_gene: -
v_gene: TRBV27
abundance: few
CDR3aa: CASSTQGSGQPQHF
CDR3nt: TGTGCCAGCAGTACCCAGGGGTCCGGGCAGCCCCAGCATTTT

j_gene: TRBJ2-1
d_gene: TRBD2
v_gene: TRBV12-3/TRBV12-4
abundance: many
CDR3aa: CASSLRGRADEQFF
CDR3nt: TGTGCCAGCAGTTTGCGCGGGAGGGCCGATGAGCAGTTCTTC

j_gene: TRBJ2-5
d_gene: -
v_gene: TRBV24-1
abundance: -
CDR3aa: CATSRGTETQYF
CDR3nt: TGTGCCACCAGCCGGGGGACGGAGACCCAGTACTTC

j_gene: TRBJ1-1
d_gene: TRBD1
v_gene: TRBV10-3
abundance: few
CDR3aa: CAISEDREGAEAFF
CDR3nt: TGTGCCATCAGTGAGGACAGGGAGGGGGCTGAAGCTTTCTTT

j_gene: TRBJ1-3
d_gene: -
v_gene: TRBV12-3/TRBV12-4
abundance: few
CDR3aa: CASSPTGIPMGTIYF
CDR3nt: TGTGCCAGCAGCCCCACAGGGATCCCCATGGGCACCATATATTTT

j_gene: TRBJ2-1
d_gene: TRBD2
v_gene: TRBV6-4
abundance: many
CDR3aa: CASSSSGRDYSYNEQFF
CDR3nt: TGTGCCAGCAGCTCTAGCGGGAGGGACTACTCCTACAATGAGCAGTTCTTC

j_gene: TRBJ2-2
d_gene: -
v_gene: TRBV6-5
abundance: few
CDR3aa: CASSYPTSGGELFF
CDR3nt: TGTGCCAGCAGTTACCCCACATCGGGCGGGGAGCTGTTTTTT

j_gene: TRBJ2-3
d_gene: TRBD1
v_gene: TRBV9
abundance: few
CDR3aa: CASKTGQGSTDTQYF
CDR3nt: TGTGCCAGCAAGACAGGACAGGGGAGCACAGATACGCAGTATTTT

j_gene: TRBJ2-1
d_gene: TRBD2
v_gene: TRBV20-1
abundance: -
CDR3aa: CSARGGSGTYNEQFF
CDR3nt: TGCAGTGCTAGAGGCGGTAGCGGGACTTACAATGAGCAGTTCTTC

j_gene: TRBJ1-1
d_gene: -
v_gene: TRBV9
abundance: -
CDR3aa: CASSASPRRRTEAFF
CDR3nt: TGTGCCAGCAGCGCCTCCCCAAGAAGGAGGACTGAAGCTTTCTTT

j_gene: TRBJ2-1
d_gene: -
v_gene: TRBV5-6
abundance: few
CDR3aa: CASSLLRSSSYNEQFF
CDR3nt: TGTGCCAGCAGCTTGCTCAGGTCGAGCTCCTACAATGAGCAGTTCTTC

j_gene: TRBJ2-5
d_gene: -
v_gene: TRBV15
abundance: -
CDR3aa: CATSRDGQERYF
CDR3nt: TGTGCCACCAGCAGAGACGGACAAGAGCGGTACTTC

j_gene: TRBJ2-6
d_gene: -
v_gene: TRBV5-1
abundance: -
CDR3aa: CASNPSGANVLTF
CDR3nt: TGCGCCAGCAACCCCTCTGGGGCCAACGTCCTGACTTTC

j_gene: TRBJ2-2
d_gene: -
v_gene: TRBV20-1
abundance: many
CDR3aa: CSASGREGRLFF
CDR3nt: TGCAGTGCTAGCGGTCGGGAAGGGAGGCTGTTTTTT